This T cell receptor (beta chain) was recorded in a study of blood T cell repertoires in COVID-19. Profiled with immunoSEQ multiplex PCR; TCRdb holds only in-frame clones, not every one. Of 250,000 or so clones in the sample, approximately 86% were seen once. Deletions cut 2 bases from V and 3 bases from J, with 2 bases between. The germline CDR1 and CDR2 sequences are KGHDR and SFDVKD. The CDR3 runs 12 residues. This clonotype was sampled from a middle-aged man with active or convalescent COVID-19. The source material was peripheral blood. The V gene is TRBV24-1, the J gene TRBJ2-3; D is unclear. CDR3: CATSDSTDTQYF. The CDR3 DNA sequence: TGTGCCACCAGTGATTCGACAGATACGCAGTATTTT.